The 18 T cell receptor beta chains below all came from one sample that was sequenced in a study of T cell responses to AZD1222 COVID-19 vaccine. Assay: immunoSEQ multiplex PCR; the TCRdb copy retains only in-frame clones and omits some. In the table there are about 110,000 clones, about 92% of which are singletons. The sequences come from peripheral blood, collected 28 days after the second AZD1222 dose. All receptors derive from an adult who received the AZD1222 COVID-19 vaccine.

The chain employs TRBV10-3 and TRBJ1-6, with 9 bases matching TRBD1. V shed 3 bases, J shed 7 bases, and the junction held 7 bases outside the gene matches. CDR3 length: 16 residues. Germline assignment: CDR1 ENHRY and CDR2 SYGVKD. The CDR3 sequence: CAISDSQGTGNSPLHF. CDR3 bases: TGTGCCATCAGTGACTCCCAAGGGACAGGGAATTCACCCCTCCACTTT.

The chain links TRBV27 to TRBJ2-2; tentatively, D is TRBD2 (5 bases). This CDR3 spans 16 amino acids. Germline lookup yields CDR1 MNHEY and CDR2 SMNVEV (reference sequence). Between the trimmed V and J ends, which lost 5 bases and 5 bases, there was a span of 18 bases. The CDR3 coding sequence is TGTGCCAGCAGTCTAACGGGCCCCAGAGGGACCGGGGAGCTGTTTTTT. This translates into CASSLTGPRGTGELFF.

The V and J genes are TRBV12-3 or TRBV12-4 and TRBJ2-3; D ambiguous. This CDR3 has 12 amino acids. Trimming left V 3 bases short and J 7 bases short, with 8 bases between. CDR3 protein: CASSFEANTQYF. The DNA of the CDR3 is TGTGCCAGCAGTTTTGAGGCAAATACGCAGTATTTT.

The chain joins TRBV14 to TRBJ2-7; D gene ambiguous. V lost 1 base and J lost 0, with 7 bases in between. This CDR3 comprises 14 residues. CDR1 is SGHDN, CDR2 FVKESK, per germline. CDR3 DNA: TGTGCCAGCAGCCAAGGTGACAACTCCTACGAGCAGTACTTC. Its translation: CASSQGDNSYEQYF.

The chain has TRBV19 and TRBJ1-3; 10 nucleotides agree with TRBD1. Germline loops: CDR1 LNHDA, CDR2 SQIVND (reference sequence). The CDR3 covers 16 residues. Germline trimming cut 6 bases from V and 0 bases from J; bases unmatched to any gene: 5. CDR3 loop: CASRTGGFSSGNTIYF. The CDR3, as DNA: TGTGCCAGTAGGACAGGGGGCTTCAGCTCTGGAAACACCATATATTTT.

The chain couples TRBV5-6 to TRBJ1-2; the D is unclear. The V and J ends lost 1 base and 0 bases respectively, with 4 bases between them. The CDR3 contains 13 residues. Germline V gene lookup returns CDR1 SGHDT and CDR2 YYEEEE. The CDR3 DNA is TGTGCCAGCAGCTTGCCTGCTAACTATGGCTACACCTTC. Encoded protein: CASSLPANYGYTF.

The chain combines TRBV28 with TRBJ1-2; D is possibly TRBD1 (5 bases). V shed 6 bases and J shed 5 bases, with 19 bases lying between them. The CDR3 has 15 residues. The germline V gene has CDR1 MDHEN and CDR2 SYDVKM. CDR3 DNA sequence: TGTGCCAGCAGCCCACTCGGCGACAGATATTATGGCTACACCTTC. It specifies CASSPLGDRYYGYTF.

V gene TRBV28 combines with J gene TRBJ2-7; TRBD1 matches at 8 bases. The CDR3 consists of 13 residues. With 6 bases clipped from V and 3 bases from J, the junction kept 4 bases outside the gene matches. CDR1 is MDHEN, CDR2 SYDVKM, per germline. DNA for the CDR3: TGTGCCAGCAGGAGACAGGGGAACTACGAGCAGTACTTC. Protein sequence: CASRRQGNYEQYF.

The chain has TRBV6-2 or TRBV6-3 and TRBJ2-7; 9 positions match TRBD2. CDR3 length: 14 amino acids. The V and J ends lost 4 bases and 5 bases, in that order; junction bases with no gene match: 6. Germline V CDR1 and CDR2: MNHEY, SVGEGT. As DNA, the CDR3 is TGTGCCAGCAGTTCCCTAGCGGGATCCCACGAGCAGTACTTC. Translating it yields CASSSLAGSHEQYF.

A word on this clone: Germline is not matched at one junction end, which may reflect a read error. CDR3 amino acids: CATSRDKTAAGPSSYNSPLHF. The CDR3 DNA reads as TGTGCCACCAGCCGAGATAAGACAGCAGCTGGCCCCAGCTCCTATAATTCACCCCTCCACTTT. This sequence joins TRBV15 and TRBJ1-6, with D tentatively TRBD1 (5 bases). The CDR3 length is 21 residues. Germline V gives CDR1 LNHNV, CDR2 YYDKDF (reference sequence).

The chain employs TRBV28 and TRBJ1-6; TRBD1 might be the D (5 bases). The germline V gene has CDR1 MDHEN and CDR2 SYDVKM. There are 13 residues in the CDR3. V lost 5 bases and J 7 bases, leaving 9 bases between the germline ends. CDR3 sequence: CASSLGDNSPLHF. In DNA form, the CDR3 reads TGTGCCAGCAGTCTCGGGGACAATTCACCCCTCCACTTT.

The CDR3: CASSTGKEDAYEQYF. In DNA, the CDR3 is TGTGCCAGCAGCACCGGCAAGGAGGATGCCTACGAGCAGTACTTC. This sequence joins TRBV9 and TRBJ2-7; possible D gene TRBD2, 5 bases. Trimming stripped 4 bases from V and 2 bases from J, with 16 bases between. The V gene's germline CDR1 is SGDLS and CDR2 YYNGEE. The CDR3 loop spans 15 amino acids. Full variable domain (outside the CDR3, taken from reference TRBV9 and TRBJ2-7): DSGVTQTPKHLITATGQRVTLRCSPRSGDLSVYWYQQSLDQGLQFLIQYYNGEERAKGNILERFSAQQFPDLHSELNLSSLELGDSALYFCASSTGKEDAYEQYFGPGTRLTVT.

V usage is TRBV5-6 and J usage is TRBJ2-7; D might be TRBD1 or TRBD2, each matching 5 bases. The CDR3 spans 12 residues. With 4 bases removed from V and 3 bases from J, the gap between germline ends came to 8 bases. Looked up from germline, CDR1 is SGHDT and CDR2 is YYEEEE. DNA for the CDR3: TGTGCCAGCAGCGGGGGAAACTACGAGCAGTACTTC. This gives the protein CASSGGNYEQYF.

The V call is TRBV19, the J call TRBJ1-1; TRBD1 aligns across 8 bases. Germline CDR1 reads LNHDA; CDR2 reads SQIVND (reference sequence). V shed 0 bases, J shed 10 bases, and the junction held 10 bases outside the gene matches. The CDR3 consists of 15 residues. In DNA form, the CDR3 reads TGTGCCAGTAGTATAGATTTCCAGGGGGCCGTCGGAGCTTTCTTT. Its protein product is CASSIDFQGAVGAFF.

The chain combines TRBV6-5 with TRBJ1-5; D might be TRBD1 (5 bases). The V gene's germline CDR1 is MNHEY and CDR2 SVGAGI. The V end was cut by 6 bases, the J end by 6 bases, with 12 bases between. This CDR3 contains 13 residues. CDR3 in amino acids: CASRGGGIQPQHF. The CDR3 DNA reads as TGTGCCAGCAGGGGCGGGGGGATTCAGCCCCAGCATTTT.

The gene calls are TRBV28 and TRBJ1-2; 8 nucleotides align to TRBD1. Germline CDR1 is MDHEN and CDR2 is SYDVKM. The V gene end was trimmed by 4 bases and the J gene end by 8 bases; junction bases not matched to a gene: 9. This CDR3 contains 14 residues. CDR3 protein: CASSYNQGARGYTF. CDR3 nucleotide sequence: TGTGCCAGCAGTTACAACCAGGGGGCGCGGGGCTACACCTTC.

The rearrangement uses TRBV6-5 and TRBJ2-5; D might be TRBD1 or TRBD2, each matching 6 bases. Looked up from germline, CDR1 is MNHEY and CDR2 is SVGAGI. CDR3 length: 14 residues. Trimming left V 6 bases short and J 5 bases short, with 16 bases between. In DNA, the CDR3 is TGTGCCAGCAGCTCTTCTGGGGGGCGGGAGACCCAGTACTTC. It yields the protein CASSSSGGRETQYF.

This chain uses TRBV18 with TRBJ1-6; 11 bases map to TRBD1. CDR1 is KGHSH, CDR2 LQKENI, per germline. V lost 2 bases and J lost 7; bases outside the gene matches: 4. The CDR3 has 16 residues. The DNA for the CDR3 is TGTGCCAGCTCACCAGGACAGGGGGCTTTAAATTCACCCCTCCACTTT. This sequence encodes CASSPGQGALNSPLHF.